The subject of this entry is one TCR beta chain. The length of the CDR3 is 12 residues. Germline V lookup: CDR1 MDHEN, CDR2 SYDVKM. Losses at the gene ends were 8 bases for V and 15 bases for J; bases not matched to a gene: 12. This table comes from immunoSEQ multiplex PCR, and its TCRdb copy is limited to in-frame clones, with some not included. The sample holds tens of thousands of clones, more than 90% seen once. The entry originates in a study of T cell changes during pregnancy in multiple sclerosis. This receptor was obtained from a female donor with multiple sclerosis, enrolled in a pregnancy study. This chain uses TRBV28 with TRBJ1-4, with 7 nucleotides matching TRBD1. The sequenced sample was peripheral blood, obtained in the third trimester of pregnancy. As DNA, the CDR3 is TGTGCCAGCGTCGGGACAGCTTCTTCCTTGTTTTTT. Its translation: CASVGTASSLFF.